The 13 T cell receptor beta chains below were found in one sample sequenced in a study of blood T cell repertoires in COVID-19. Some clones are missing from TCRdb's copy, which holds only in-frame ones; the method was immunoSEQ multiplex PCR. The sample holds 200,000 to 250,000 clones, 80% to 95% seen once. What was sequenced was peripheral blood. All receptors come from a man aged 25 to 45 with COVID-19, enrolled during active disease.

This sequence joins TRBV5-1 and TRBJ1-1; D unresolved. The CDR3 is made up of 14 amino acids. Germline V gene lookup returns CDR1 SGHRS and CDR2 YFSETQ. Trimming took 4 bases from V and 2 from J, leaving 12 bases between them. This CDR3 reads CASSHPRANTEAFF. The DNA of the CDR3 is TGCGCCAGCAGCCACCCAAGAGCCAACACTGAAGCTTTCTTT.

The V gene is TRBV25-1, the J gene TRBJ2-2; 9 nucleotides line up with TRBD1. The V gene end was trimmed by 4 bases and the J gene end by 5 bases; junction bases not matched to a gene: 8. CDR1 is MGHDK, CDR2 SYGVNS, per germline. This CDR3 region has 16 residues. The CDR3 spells CASSGLGTGITGELFF. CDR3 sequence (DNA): TGTGCCAGCAGTGGCCTCGGGACAGGGATTACCGGGGAGCTGTTTTTT.

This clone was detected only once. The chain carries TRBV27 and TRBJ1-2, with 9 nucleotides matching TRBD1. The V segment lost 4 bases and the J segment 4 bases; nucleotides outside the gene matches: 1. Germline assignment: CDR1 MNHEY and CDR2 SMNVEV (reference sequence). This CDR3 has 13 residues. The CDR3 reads CASSSGQGYGYTF. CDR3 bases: TGTGCCAGCAGTTCGGGACAGGGCTATGGCTACACCTTC.

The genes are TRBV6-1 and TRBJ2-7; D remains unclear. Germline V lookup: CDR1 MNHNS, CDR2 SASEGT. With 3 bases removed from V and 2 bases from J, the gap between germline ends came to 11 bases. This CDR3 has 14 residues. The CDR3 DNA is TGTGCCAGCAGTGATCCGGGTGCTACCTACGAGCAGTACTTC. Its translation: CASSDPGATYEQYF.

This CDR3 reads CASSGRKDYNNPLTSGANVLTF. The CDR3 DNA follows: TGCGCCAGCAGCGGCAGGAAAGATTATAATAACCCCCTGACCTCTGGGGCCAACGTCCTGACTTTC. The chain has TRBV5-1 and TRBJ2-6; no definite D call. The CDR3 is made up of 22 amino acids. Germline values: CDR1 SGHRS, CDR2 YFSETQ. The V gene lost 4 bases and the J gene lost 0 bases, with 29 bases spanning the gap. The full variable domain, in which reference TRBV5-1 and TRBJ2-6 provide the parts outside the CDR3, is KAGVTQTPRYLIKTRGQQVTLSCSPISGHRSVSWYQQTPGQGLQFLFEYFSETQRNKGNFPGRFSGRQFSNSRSEMNVSTLELGDSALYLCASSGRKDYNNPLTSGANVLTFGAGSRLTVL.

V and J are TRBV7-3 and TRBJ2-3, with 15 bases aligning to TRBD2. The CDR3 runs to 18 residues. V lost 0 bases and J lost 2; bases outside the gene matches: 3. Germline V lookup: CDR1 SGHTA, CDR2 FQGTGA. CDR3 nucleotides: TGTGCCAGCAGCTTAACAGGACTAGCGGGGGGGTTCACAGATACGCAGTATTTT. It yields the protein CASSLTGLAGGFTDTQYF.

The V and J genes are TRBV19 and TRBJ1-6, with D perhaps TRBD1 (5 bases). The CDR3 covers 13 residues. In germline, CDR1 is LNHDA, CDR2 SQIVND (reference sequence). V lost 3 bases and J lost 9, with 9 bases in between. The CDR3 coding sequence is TGTGCCAGTAGTATGGGACTTTCTTCACCCCTCCACTTT. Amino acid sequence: CASSMGLSSPLHF.

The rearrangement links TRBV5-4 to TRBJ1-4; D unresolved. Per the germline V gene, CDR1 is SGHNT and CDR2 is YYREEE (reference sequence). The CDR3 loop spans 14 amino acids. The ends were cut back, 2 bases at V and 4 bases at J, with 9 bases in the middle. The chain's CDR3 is CASSLGRVNEKLFF. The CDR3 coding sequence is TGTGCCAGCAGCTTAGGGCGGGTTAATGAAAAACTGTTTTTT. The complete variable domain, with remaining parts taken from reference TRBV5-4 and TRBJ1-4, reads ETGVTQSPTHLIKTRGQQVTLRCSSQSGHNTVSWYQQALGQGPQFIFQYYREEENGRGNFPPRFSGLQFPNYSSELNVNALELDDSALYLCASSLGRVNEKLFFGSGTQLSVL.

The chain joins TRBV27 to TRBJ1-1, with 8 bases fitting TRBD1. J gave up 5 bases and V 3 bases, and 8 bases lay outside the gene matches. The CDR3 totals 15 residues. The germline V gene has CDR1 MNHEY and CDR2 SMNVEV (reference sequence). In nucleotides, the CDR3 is TGTGCCAGCAGTTTGGCCGACAGGGGTGAGACTGAAGCTTTCTTT. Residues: CASSLADRGETEAFF.

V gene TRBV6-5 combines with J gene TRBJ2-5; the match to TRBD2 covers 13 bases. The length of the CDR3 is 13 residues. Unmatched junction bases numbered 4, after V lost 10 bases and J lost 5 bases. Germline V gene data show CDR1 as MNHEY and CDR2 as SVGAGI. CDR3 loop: CATTGLAGETQYF. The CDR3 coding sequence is TGTGCCACCACGGGACTAGCGGGGGAGACCCAGTACTTC.

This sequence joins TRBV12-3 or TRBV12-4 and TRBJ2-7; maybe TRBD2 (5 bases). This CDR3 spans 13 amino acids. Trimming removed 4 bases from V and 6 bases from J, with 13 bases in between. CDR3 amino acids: CASSSASWVEQYF. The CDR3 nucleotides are TGTGCCAGCAGTTCCGCTAGCTGGGTCGAGCAGTACTTC.

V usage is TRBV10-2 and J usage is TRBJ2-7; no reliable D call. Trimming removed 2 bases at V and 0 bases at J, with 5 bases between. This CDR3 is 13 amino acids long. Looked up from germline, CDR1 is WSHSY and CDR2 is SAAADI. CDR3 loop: CASSEQFSYEQYF. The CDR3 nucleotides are TGCGCCAGCAGTGAGCAGTTCTCCTACGAGCAGTACTTC.

CDR3 residues: CATSRDPQGGETQYF. The CDR3 DNA is TGTGCCACCAGCAGAGATCCCCAGGGTGGAGAGACCCAGTACTTC. This chain joins TRBV15 and TRBJ2-5, with D tentatively TRBD1 (5 bases). V was trimmed by 0 bases and J by 4 bases, leaving 12 bases between them. The CDR3 runs to 15 residues. The germline gives CDR1 LNHNV, CDR2 YYDKDF (reference sequence).